This TCR beta chain was recorded in a study of cytomegalovirus exposure and HLA in healthy donors. A word on this clone: Its antigen remains unknown.

Study-level findings and limits: A few CMV-associated chains proved CMV antigen-specific in vitro. A missense DCLRE1C variant was associated with V- and J-gene trimming of TCR beta chains in a later analysis, and an independent cohort replicated the association.

The germline CDR1 and CDR2 sequences are SEHNR and FQNEAQ (reference sequence). This CDR3 comprises 16 residues. The V gene lost 1 base and the J gene lost 0 bases, with 12 bases spanning the gap. The primer mix had 60 Vbeta and 13 Jbeta primers. Measured with immunoSEQ multiplex PCR; TCRdb has only the in-frame clones, and not every one. The table lists about 180,000 clones, around 80% of them singletons. Sequencing was done on a sample of PBMCs. The TCR comes from a woman in her forties in good health and CMV-seronegative. J is TRBJ1-2 and V is TRBV7-9, with a tentative D call TRBD1 (6 bases). The CDR3: CASSLGAGGANYGYTF. As DNA, the CDR3 is TGTGCCAGCAGCTTAGGTGCGGGGGGCGCTAACTATGGCTACACCTTC.